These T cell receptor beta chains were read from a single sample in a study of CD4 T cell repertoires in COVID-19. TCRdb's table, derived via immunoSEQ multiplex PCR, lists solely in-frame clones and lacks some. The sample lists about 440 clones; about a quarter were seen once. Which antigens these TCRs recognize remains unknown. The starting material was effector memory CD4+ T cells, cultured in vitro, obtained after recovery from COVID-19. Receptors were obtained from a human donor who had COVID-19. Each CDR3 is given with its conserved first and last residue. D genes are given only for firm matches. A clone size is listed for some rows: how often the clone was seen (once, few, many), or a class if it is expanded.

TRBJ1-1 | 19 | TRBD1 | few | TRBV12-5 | CASGLSSRGIDPMNTEAFF | TGTGCTAGTGGTTTGAGCTCCAGGGGGATTGATCCCATGAACACTGAAGCTTTCTTT
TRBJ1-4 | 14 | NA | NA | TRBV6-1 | CASRQTDSNEKLFF | TGTGCCAGCAGACAGACGGATAGTAATGAAAAACTGTTTTTT
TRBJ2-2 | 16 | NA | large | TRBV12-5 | CASGLGQGGNTGELFF | TGTGCTAGTGGTTTGGGGCAGGGAGGGAACACCGGGGAGCTGTTTTTT
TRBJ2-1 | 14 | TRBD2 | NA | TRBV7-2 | CASSLSGGRNEQFF | TGTGCCAGCAGCTTATCGGGAGGGAGGAATGAGCAGTTCTTC
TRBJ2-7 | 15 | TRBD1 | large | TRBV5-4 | CASSSAGTASYEQYF | TGTGCCAGCAGCTCGGCCGGGACAGCCTCCTACGAGCAGTACTTC
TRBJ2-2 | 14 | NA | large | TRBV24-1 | CATSGVAMAGELFF | TGTGCCACCAGTGGAGTCGCTATGGCCGGGGAGCTGTTTTTT
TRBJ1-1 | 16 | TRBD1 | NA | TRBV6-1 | CASSDRGRSHNTEAFF | TGTGCCAGCAGTGACAGGGGGCGGTCCCATAACACTGAAGCTTTCTTT
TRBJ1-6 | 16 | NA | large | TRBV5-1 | CASSLDGPRDNSPLHF | TGCGCCAGCAGCTTGGACGGACCGAGAGATAATTCACCCCTCCACTTT
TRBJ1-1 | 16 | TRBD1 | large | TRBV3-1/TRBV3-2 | CASSQTSTGLNTEAFF | TGTGCCAGCAGCCAAACTTCGACAGGGCTGAACACTGAAGCTTTCTTT
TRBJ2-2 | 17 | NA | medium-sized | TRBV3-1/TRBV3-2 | CASSPPGTGRNTGELFF | TGTGCCAGCAGCCCCCCTGGCACCGGCCGTAACACCGGGGAGCTGTTTTTT
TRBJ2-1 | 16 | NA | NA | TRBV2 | CASSYRGPNSYNEQFF | TGTGCCAGCAGTTATCGGGGTCCCAACTCCTACAATGAGCAGTTCTTC
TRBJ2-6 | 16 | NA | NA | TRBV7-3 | CASSSQPGAGANVLTF | TGTGCCAGCAGCTCGCAGCCGGGGGCTGGGGCCAACGTCCTGACTTTC
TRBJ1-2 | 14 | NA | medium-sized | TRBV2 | CASSDPGRTYGYTF | TGTGCCAGCAGTGACCCGGGACGGACCTATGGCTACACCTTC
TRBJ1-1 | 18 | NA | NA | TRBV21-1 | CASSKGKDCGGRRTEAFF | TGTGCCAGCAGCAAAGGGAAAGATTGCGGGGGGCGCCGCACTGAAGCTTTCTTT
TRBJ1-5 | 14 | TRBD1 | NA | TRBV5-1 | CASSSGQGYQPQHF | TGCGCCAGCAGCTCTGGACAGGGGTATCAGCCCCAGCATTTT
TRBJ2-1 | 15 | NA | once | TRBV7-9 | CASSLKRVGYNEQFF | TGTGCCAGCAGCTTAAAAAGGGTGGGGTACAATGAGCAGTTCTTC
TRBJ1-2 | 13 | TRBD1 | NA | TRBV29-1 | CSVKGQGLTGYTF | TGCAGCGTTAAAGGACAGGGACTGACTGGCTACACCTTC
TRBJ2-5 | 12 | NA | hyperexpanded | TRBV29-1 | CSVGHVQETQYF | TGCAGCGTGGGACACGTTCAAGAGACCCAGTACTTC
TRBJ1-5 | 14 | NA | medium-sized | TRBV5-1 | CASSLEGQNQPQHF | TGCGCCAGCAGCTTGGAAGGGCAGAATCAGCCCCAGCATTTT
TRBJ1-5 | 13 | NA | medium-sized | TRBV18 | CASSLGGWQPQHF | TGTGCCAGCTCCCTGGGGGGCTGGCAGCCCCAGCATTTT
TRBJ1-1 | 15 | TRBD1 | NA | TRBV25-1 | CASVPEDRENTEAFF | TGTGCCAGCGTCCCCGAGGACAGGGAGAACACTGAAGCTTTCTTT
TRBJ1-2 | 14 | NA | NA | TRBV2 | CASKQWRVNYGYTF | TGTGCCAGCAAACAATGGCGGGTCAACTATGGCTACACCTTC
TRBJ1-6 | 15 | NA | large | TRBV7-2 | CASSLGQPYNSPLHF | TGTGCCAGCAGCTTAGGGCAGCCTTATAATTCACCCCTCCACTTT
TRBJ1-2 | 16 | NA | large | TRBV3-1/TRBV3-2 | CASSQKIAGVGYGYTF | TGTGCCAGCAGCCAGAAAATTGCAGGGGTAGGCTATGGCTACACCTTC
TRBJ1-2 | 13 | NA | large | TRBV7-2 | CASSLEGRYGYTF | TGTGCCAGCAGCTTAGAGGGACGCTATGGCTACACCTTC
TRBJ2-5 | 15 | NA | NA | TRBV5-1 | CASREIGAKKETQYF | TGCGCCAGCAGGGAAATTGGGGCCAAAAAAGAGACCCAGTACTTC
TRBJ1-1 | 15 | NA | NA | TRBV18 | CASSPPGRMNTEAFF | TGTGCCAGCTCACCCCCTGGGCGGATGAACACTGAAGCTTTCTTT
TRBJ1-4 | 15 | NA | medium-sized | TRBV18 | CASSPDVKTNEKLFF | TGTGCCAGCTCACCGGACGTCAAAACTAATGAAAAACTGTTTTTT
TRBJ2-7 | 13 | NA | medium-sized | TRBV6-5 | CASSYRVSYEQYF | TGTGCCAGCAGTTACCGGGTATCCTACGAGCAGTACTTC
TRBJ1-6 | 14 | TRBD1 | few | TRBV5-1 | CASSSGQGFSPLHF | TGCGCCAGCAGTTCGGGACAGGGTTTTTCACCCCTCCACTTT
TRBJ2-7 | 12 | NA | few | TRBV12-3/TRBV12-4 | CASSFSRGEQYF | TGTGCCAGCAGTTTTTCCAGGGGCGAGCAGTACTTC
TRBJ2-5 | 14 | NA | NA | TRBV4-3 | CASSQVLSQETQYF | TGCGCCAGCAGCCAAGTTTTAAGCCAAGAGACCCAGTACTTC
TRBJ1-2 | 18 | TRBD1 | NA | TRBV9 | CASSPLSDRVGKNYGYTF | TGTGCCAGCAGCCCTCTATCCGACAGGGTAGGAAAAAACTATGGCTACACCTTC
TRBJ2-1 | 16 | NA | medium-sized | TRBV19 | CASRTSGTSLYNEQFF | TGTGCCAGTAGAACCTCCGGGACTTCCCTTTACAATGAGCAGTTCTTC
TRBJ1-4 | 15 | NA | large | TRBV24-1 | CATSDAGAGSEKLFF | TGTGCCACCAGTGATGCGGGGGCGGGGAGTGAAAAACTGTTTTTT
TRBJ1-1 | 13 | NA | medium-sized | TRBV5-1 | CASSRVTNTEAFF | TGCGCCAGCAGCCGTGTTACGAACACTGAAGCTTTCTTT
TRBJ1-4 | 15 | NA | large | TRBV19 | CASSIEVQGGEKLFF | TGTGCCAGTAGTATAGAGGTACAGGGAGGGGAAAAACTGTTTTTT
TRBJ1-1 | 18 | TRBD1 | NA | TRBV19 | CASKAPGTGGSAYTEAFF | TGTGCCAGTAAGGCCCCCGGGACAGGGGGCAGTGCTTACACTGAAGCTTTCTTT
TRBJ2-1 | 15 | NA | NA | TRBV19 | CASSRVVEGDNEQFF | TGTGCCAGTAGTAGAGTGGTAGAAGGGGACAATGAGCAGTTCTTC
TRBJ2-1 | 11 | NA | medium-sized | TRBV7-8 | CASSLANEQFF | TGTGCCAGCAGCTTAGCCAATGAGCAGTTCTTC
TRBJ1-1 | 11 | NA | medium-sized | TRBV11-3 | CASSFYTEAFF | TGTGCCAGCAGCTTCTACACTGAAGCTTTCTTT
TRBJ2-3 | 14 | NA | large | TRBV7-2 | CASSSERGTDTQYF | TGTGCCAGCAGCTCAGAGAGGGGGACAGATACGCAGTATTTT
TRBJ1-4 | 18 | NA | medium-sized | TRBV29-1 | CSVIRHDAGRGRGEKLFF | TGCAGCGTTATCCGACACGATGCGGGCCGGGGGCGCGGAGAAAAACTGTTTTTT
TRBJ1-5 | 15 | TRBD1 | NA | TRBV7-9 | CASQGGVCPPPAPAF | TGTGCCTCTCAGGGGGGGGTGTGCCCCCCTCCCGCCCCAGCATTT
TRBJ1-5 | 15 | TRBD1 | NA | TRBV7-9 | CASQGGCAPLPPQHF | TGTGCCTCTCAGGGGGGGTGTGCCCCCCTCCCGCCCCAGCATTTT
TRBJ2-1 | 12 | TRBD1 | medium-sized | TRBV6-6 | CASRDRENEQFF | TGTGCCAGCAGGGACAGGGAGAATGAGCAGTTCTTC
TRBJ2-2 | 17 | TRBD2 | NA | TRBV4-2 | CASSEGTSGEKHRGAVF | TGTGCCAGCAGCGAAGGGACTAGCGGGGAGAAACACCGGGGAGCTGTTTTT
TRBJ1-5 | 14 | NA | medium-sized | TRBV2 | CASRGGRNNQPQHF | TGTGCCAGCAGGGGGGGCAGAAACAATCAGCCCCAGCATTTT
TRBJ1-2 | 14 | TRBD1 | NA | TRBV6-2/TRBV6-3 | CASSYRGQGYGYTF | TGTGCCAGCAGTTACCGGGGACAGGGCTATGGCTACACCTTC
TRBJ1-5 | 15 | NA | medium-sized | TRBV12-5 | CASGSGHGINQPQHF | TGTGCTAGTGGTTCCGGACATGGGATCAATCAGCCCCAGCATTTT
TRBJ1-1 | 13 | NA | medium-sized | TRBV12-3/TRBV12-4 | CASSSRADSEAFF | TGTGCCAGCAGTTCCCGGGCGGACAGCGAAGCTTTCTTT
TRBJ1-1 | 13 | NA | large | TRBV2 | CASSAEGRTEAFF | TGTGCCAGCAGTGCGGAGGGCCGGACTGAAGCTTTCTTT
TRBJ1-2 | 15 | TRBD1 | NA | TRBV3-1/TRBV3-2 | CASSQDDRESYGYTF | TGTGCCAGCAGCCAAGACGACAGGGAAAGCTATGGCTACACCTTC